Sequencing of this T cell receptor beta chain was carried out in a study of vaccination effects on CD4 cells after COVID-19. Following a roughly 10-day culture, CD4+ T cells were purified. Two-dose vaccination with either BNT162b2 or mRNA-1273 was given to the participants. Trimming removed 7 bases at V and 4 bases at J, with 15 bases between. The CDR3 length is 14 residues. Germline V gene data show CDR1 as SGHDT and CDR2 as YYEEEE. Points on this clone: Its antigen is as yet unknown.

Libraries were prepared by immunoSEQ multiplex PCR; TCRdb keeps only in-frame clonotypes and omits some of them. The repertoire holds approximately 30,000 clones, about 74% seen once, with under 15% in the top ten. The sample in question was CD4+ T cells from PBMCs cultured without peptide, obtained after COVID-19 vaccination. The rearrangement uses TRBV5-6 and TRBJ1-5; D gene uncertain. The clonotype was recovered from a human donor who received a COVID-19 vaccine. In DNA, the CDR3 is TGTGCCAGCTCGTACCGACTGCTGAATCAGCCCCAGCATTTT. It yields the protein CASSYRLLNQPQHF.